This entry features one TCR beta chain sequence. What it recognizes is unknown. This entry is derived from a study of cytomegalovirus exposure and HLA in healthy donors. Study-wide results and caveats: In a later analysis, a missense DCLRE1C variant was linked to TCR beta V- and J-gene trimming.

Amplification used 60 Vbeta primers and 13 Jbeta primers. Here immunoSEQ multiplex PCR was the method, and the copy in TCRdb shows in-frame clones only, minus some. The profile covers 150,000 to 180,000 clones, with roughly 72% appearing a single time and roughly 2.2% taken by the ten largest. Input material: PBMCs. The receptor comes from a young man in good health and CMV-seronegative.

CDR3 nucleotides: TGTGCCAGCAGTGAATTGGTAGTGAACACCGGGGAGCTGTTTTTT. This translates into CASSELVVNTGELFF. V and J are TRBV6-1 and TRBJ2-2; D gene unclear. V was cut by 2 bases and J by 1 base, with 8 bases left in between. The CDR3 is 15 residues long. From germline, CDR1 is MNHNS and CDR2 SASEGT.